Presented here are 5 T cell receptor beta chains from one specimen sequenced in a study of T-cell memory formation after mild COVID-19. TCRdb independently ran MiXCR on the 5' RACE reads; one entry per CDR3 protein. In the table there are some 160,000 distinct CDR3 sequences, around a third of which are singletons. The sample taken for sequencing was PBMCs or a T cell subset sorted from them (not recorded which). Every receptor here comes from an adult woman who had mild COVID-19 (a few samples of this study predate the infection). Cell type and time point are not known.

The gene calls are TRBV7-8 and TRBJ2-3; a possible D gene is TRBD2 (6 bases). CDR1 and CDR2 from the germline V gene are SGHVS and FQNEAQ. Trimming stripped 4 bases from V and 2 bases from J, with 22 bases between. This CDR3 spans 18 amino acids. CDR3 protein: CASSSPWGGVKHTDTQYF. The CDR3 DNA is TGTGCCAGCAGCTCCCCCTGGGGCGGGGTAAAACACACAGATACGCAGTATTTT.

In DNA, the CDR3 is TGTGCCACCAGTCAGGGTCAAAATTCACCCCTCCACTTT. Its translation is CATSQGQNSPLHF. The J gene is TRBJ1-6, the V gene TRBV15, with a tentative D call TRBD1 (5 bases). Trimming took 6 bases from V and 7 from J, leaving 10 bases between them. The CDR3 extends over 13 amino acids. Germline V gene data show CDR1 as LNHNV and CDR2 as YYDKDF (reference sequence).

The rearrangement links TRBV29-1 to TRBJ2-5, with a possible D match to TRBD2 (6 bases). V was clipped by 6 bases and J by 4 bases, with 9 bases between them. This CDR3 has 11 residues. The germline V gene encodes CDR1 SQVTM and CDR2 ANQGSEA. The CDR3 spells CSVQGGETQYF. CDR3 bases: TGCAGCGTCCAGGGAGGAGAGACCCAGTACTTC.

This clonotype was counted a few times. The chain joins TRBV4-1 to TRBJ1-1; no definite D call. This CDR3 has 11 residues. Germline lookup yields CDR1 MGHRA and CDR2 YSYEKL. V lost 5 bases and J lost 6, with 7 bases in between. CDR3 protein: CASSGQAEAFF. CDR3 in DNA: TGCGCCAGCAGCGGGCAGGCTGAAGCTTTCTTT.

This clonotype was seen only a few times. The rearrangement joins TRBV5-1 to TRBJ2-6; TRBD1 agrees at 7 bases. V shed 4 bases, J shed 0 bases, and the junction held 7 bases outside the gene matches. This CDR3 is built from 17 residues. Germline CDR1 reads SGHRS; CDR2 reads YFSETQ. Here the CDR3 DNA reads TGCGCCAGCAGCCCAGGGACAGTTCTCTCTGGGGCCAACGTCCTGACTTTC. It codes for CASSPGTVLSGANVLTF.